The 28 T cell receptor beta chains given below trace back to one sample, sequenced in a study of early stage breast cancer tumors. The table came from immunoSEQ multiplex PCR; TCRdb's copy has only in-frame clones and leaves some out. The table lists tens of thousands of clones, 80% to 90% of them singletons. Sequenced sample: blood. Every receptor here comes from a person aged 45-60 years with breast cancer.

This chain links TRBV10-3 with TRBJ2-7; 11 positions agree with TRBD1. The trim removed 6 bases at V and 1 base at J, leaving 2 bases unmatched. CDR1 and CDR2 (germline): ENHRY, SYGVKD. The CDR3 is 14 amino acids. The CDR3 protein is CAIRGQGGSYEQYF. The DNA for the CDR3 is TGTGCCATCAGGGGACAGGGGGGGTCCTACGAGCAGTACTTC.

The chain joins TRBV6-4 to TRBJ2-2; the D gene is possibly TRBD2 (5 bases). The CDR3 loop spans 15 amino acids. CDR1 is MRHNA, CDR2 SNTAGT, per germline. Trimming removed 2 bases at V and 5 bases at J, with 12 bases between. The CDR3 DNA reads TGTGCCAGCAGTGACGAGGGTAGAGTGACCGGGGAGCTGTTTTTT. This encodes CASSDEGRVTGELFF.

This CDR3 is CASSSPRGGNTEAFF. The CDR3 region has the DNA TGTGCCAGCAGCTCCCCCCGCGGGGGGAACACTGAAGCTTTCTTT. V usage is TRBV11-2 and J usage is TRBJ1-1; D may be TRBD1 (5 bases). CDR1 SGHAT and CDR2 FQNNGV come from the germline V gene. CDR3 size: 15 residues. Between the trimmed V and J ends, which lost 4 bases and 1 base, there was a span of 13 bases.

This chain connects TRBV7-9 to TRBJ2-3; D is uncertain. Germline V gene data show CDR1 as SEHNR and CDR2 as FQNEAQ (reference sequence). The V and J ends lost 4 bases and 6 bases respectively, with 8 bases between them. CDR3 length equals 12 residues. The CDR3 is CASSSRADTQYF. The DNA for the CDR3 is TGTGCCAGCAGCTCCCGGGCGGATACGCAGTATTTT. Supplemented by reference TRBV7-9 and TRBJ2-3, the full variable domain reads DTGVSQNPRHKITKRGQNVTFRCDPISEHNRLYWYRQTLGQGPEFLTYFQNEAQLEKSRLLSDRFSAERPKGSFSTLEIQRTEQGDSAMYLCASSSRADTQYFGPGTRLTVL.

V is TRBV30 and J is TRBJ2-3, with 10 bases that match TRBD2. CDR3 length: 14 residues. Germline loops: CDR1 GTSNPN, CDR2 SVGIG (reference sequence). With V trimmed by 5 bases and J by 6 bases, 8 bases remained unmatched. In DNA, the CDR3 is TGTGCCTGGGAGGAAAGCGGGAGGGGCGATACGCAGTATTTT. It specifies CAWEESGRGDTQYF.

V and J are TRBV7-9 and TRBJ2-3; 7 positions agree with TRBD1. Looked up from germline, CDR1 is SEHNR and CDR2 is FQNEAQ (reference sequence). The CDR3 is 12 residues long. Unmatched junction bases numbered 6, after V lost 5 bases and J lost 10 bases. The CDR3 region is CASSPTGVPQYF. For the CDR3, the DNA is TGTGCCAGCAGCCCTACAGGGGTGCCGCAGTATTTT.

V is TRBV29-1 and J is TRBJ2-1, with TRBD2 matching over 7 bases. The J segment lost 11 bases and the V segment lost 5 bases, leaving 9 bases of the junction unmatched. The CDR3 is 12 amino acids. In germline, CDR1 is SQVTM, CDR2 ANQGSEA. CDR3 bases: TGCAGCGTTCAAGGGCGGCGGGAGCAGCAGTTCTTC. Amino acid sequence: CSVQGRREQQFF.

The chain is built from TRBV28 and TRBJ2-7; 9 bases are a match to TRBD1. V lost 6 bases and J lost 6; bases outside the gene matches: 9. This CDR3 region has 14 residues. Per germline, CDR1 MDHEN and CDR2 SYDVKM. As DNA, the CDR3 is TGTGCCAGCAGCTTCCCCCAGACAGGGGGCGAGCAGTACTTC. This codes for CASSFPQTGGEQYF.

The sample holds one count of this clone. The chain recombines TRBV7-2 with TRBJ2-3; no clear D. The V gene lost 7 bases and the J gene lost 1 base, with 12 bases spanning the gap. CDR1 and CDR2 from the germline V gene are SGHTA and FQGNSA. This CDR3 spans 14 amino acids. CDR3 in amino acids: CASTEGPGTDTQYF. The CDR3 DNA sequence: TGTGCCAGCACCGAAGGACCTGGCACAGATACGCAGTATTTT.

The chain couples TRBV18 to TRBJ2-3; TRBD1 matches at 7 bases. Germline V gene sequence: CDR1 KGHSH, CDR2 LQKENI. J gave up 3 bases and V 6 bases, and 0 bases lay outside the gene matches. The CDR3 runs to 12 residues. CDR3 coding DNA: TGTGCCAGCTCGGGACAGACAGATACGCAGTATTTT. This gives the protein CASSGQTDTQYF.

A single count supports this clone. The chain recombines TRBV5-6 with TRBJ2-1; D not certain. The CDR3 covers 13 residues. V was cut by 0 bases and J by 6 bases, with 7 bases left in between. Germline CDR1 and CDR2: SGHDT and YYEEEE. The CDR3 protein is CASSLVGSNEQFF. In DNA form, the CDR3 reads TGTGCCAGCAGCTTGGTAGGGTCCAATGAGCAGTTCTTC.

This rearrangement joins TRBV14 to TRBJ2-5, with D perhaps matching TRBD2 (5 bases). The V end lost 0 bases, the J end lost 6 bases, and 14 bases lay between the germline ends. Germline CDR1 SGHDN, CDR2 FVKESK. The CDR3 consists of 15 residues. The CDR3 protein is CASSQEIPGWKTQYF. The CDR3 nucleotides are TGTGCCAGCAGCCAAGAAATCCCGGGGTGGAAGACCCAGTACTTC.

V is TRBV7-9 and J is TRBJ2-7; possibly TRBD1 for D (5 bases). CDR1 is SEHNR, CDR2 FQNEAQ, per germline (reference sequence). V lost 1 base to trimming and J lost 7 bases, with 11 bases between them. The CDR3 runs 13 residues. CDR3 nucleotide sequence: TGTGCCAGCAGCTTAGGGGCAGGGCAAGAGCAGTACTTC. Amino acid sequence: CASSLGAGQEQYF. Full variable domain (missing parts from reference TRBV7-9 and TRBJ2-7): DTGVSQNPRHKITKRGQNVTFRCDPISEHNRLYWYRQTLGQGPEFLTYFQNEAQLEKSRLLSDRFSAERPKGSFSTLEIQRTEQGDSAMYLCASSLGAGQEQYFGPGTRLTVT.

V and J are TRBV19 and TRBJ2-7; the match to TRBD1 covers 8 bases. The CDR3 is 13 amino acids. Looked up from germline, CDR1 is LNHDA and CDR2 is SQIVND (reference sequence). Germline trimming cut 4 bases from V and 6 bases from J; bases unmatched to any gene: 5. The CDR3 here is CASSSRDRSEQYF. In DNA form, the CDR3 reads TGTGCCAGTAGTAGTAGGGACAGGTCCGAGCAGTACTTC.

A few counts support this clone. As DNA, the CDR3 is TGTGCCAGCAGCTTAGTATCCCAGATGAACACTGAAGCTTTCTTT. It translates to CASSLVSQMNTEAFF. The chain uses TRBV7-2 and TRBJ1-1; D gene uncertain. The CDR3 contains 15 residues. The germline CDR1 and CDR2 sequences are SGHTA and FQGNSA. Trimming shortened V by 1 base and J by 0 bases, and 9 bases separated the two germline ends.

This clone was seen once. V and J are TRBV4-2 and TRBJ2-7; D perhaps matches TRBD2 (5 bases). V shed 0 bases and J shed 2 bases, with 8 bases lying between them. Germline V gene data show CDR1 as LGHNA and CDR2 as YNFKEQ. The CDR3 runs to 14 residues. This CDR3 is CASSQDSGTYEQYF. The CDR3 coding sequence is TGTGCCAGCAGCCAAGATTCGGGGACCTACGAGCAGTACTTC.

The gene calls are TRBV19 and TRBJ2-7; 9 nucleotides agree with TRBD2. Germline CDR1 and CDR2: LNHDA and SQIVND (reference sequence). The trim removed 5 bases at V and 1 base at J, leaving 6 bases unmatched. This CDR3 is 15 amino acids long. CDR3 loop: CASSSRLAVSYEQYF. CDR3 sequence (DNA): TGTGCCAGTAGTTCCCGACTAGCGGTTTCCTACGAGCAGTACTTC.

The V and J genes are TRBV5-1 and TRBJ1-2; unclear D gene. Deletions cut 0 bases from V and 4 bases from J, with 13 bases between. The CDR3 has 15 residues. CDR1 and CDR2 from the germline V gene are SGHRS and YFSETQ. This CDR3 is CASSLGGEVSYGYTF. CDR3 DNA: TGCGCCAGCAGCTTGGGTGGGGAGGTGAGCTATGGCTACACCTTC. Using reference TRBV5-1 and TRBJ1-2 for the parts outside the CDR3, the full variable domain is KAGVTQTPRYLIKTRGQQVTLSCSPISGHRSVSWYQQTPGQGLQFLFEYFSETQRNKGNFPGRFSGRQFSNSRSEMNVSTLELGDSALYLCASSLGGEVSYGYTFGSGTRLTVV.

This clone has a single count. V and J are TRBV19 and TRBJ1-1; D unclear. The ends were cut back, 4 bases at V and 0 bases at J, with 6 bases in the middle. The CDR3 contains 13 residues. Germline assignment: CDR1 LNHDA and CDR2 SQIVND (reference sequence). CDR3 in amino acids: CASSSWMNTEAFF. In DNA form, the CDR3 reads TGTGCCAGTAGTAGTTGGATGAACACTGAAGCTTTCTTT.

A few counts support this clone. The chain has TRBV28 and TRBJ1-5, with a weak D call TRBD1 (6 bases). V was clipped by 5 bases and J by 7 bases, with 18 bases between them. Germline V gene data show CDR1 as MDHEN and CDR2 as SYDVKM. The CDR3 has 15 amino acids. In DNA, the CDR3 is TGTGCCAGCAGTATACAGGGAGGATCGGGGCAGCCCCAGCATTTT. Translation: CASSIQGGSGQPQHF.

V usage is TRBV7-9 and J usage is TRBJ2-7, with D maybe TRBD1 (6 bases). There are 13 residues in the CDR3. CDR1 is SEHNR, CDR2 FQNEAQ, per germline (reference sequence). Trimming pared 3 bases from V and 3 bases from J, leaving 9 bases between. The CDR3 loop reads CASSFGQNYEQYF. DNA for the CDR3: TGTGCCAGCAGCTTTGGACAGAACTACGAGCAGTACTTC.

CDR3 loop: CASRARSSGANVLTF. CDR3 DNA: TGTGCCAGTAGGGCCCGAAGCTCTGGGGCCAACGTCCTGACTTTC. The chain links TRBV19 to TRBJ2-6; D is unresolved. The V gene lost 6 bases and the J gene lost 0 bases, with 9 bases spanning the gap. This CDR3 comprises 15 residues. The germline V gene encodes CDR1 LNHDA and CDR2 SQIVND (reference sequence).

The chain joins TRBV6-1 to TRBJ2-7; D unresolved. V was pared by 4 bases and J by 5 bases, with 9 bases between. This CDR3 contains 12 residues. Germline CDR1 and CDR2: MNHNS and SASEGT. This CDR3 reads CASSGVPDEQYF. The CDR3 region has the DNA TGTGCCAGCAGTGGTGTCCCGGACGAGCAGTACTTC.

The V gene is TRBV28, the J gene TRBJ1-6; D is uncertain. Trimming cost V 2 bases and J 1 base, with 9 bases left between them. Germline values: CDR1 MDHEN, CDR2 SYDVKM. The CDR3 has 16 residues. CDR3 bases: TGTGCCAGCAGTTTAGGTTCCAGGTCCTATAATTCACCCCTCCACTTT. It specifies CASSLGSRSYNSPLHF.

V usage is TRBV19 and J usage is TRBJ1-1, with no clear D. Trimming shortened V by 1 base and J by 6 bases, and 12 bases separated the two germline ends. CDR1 and CDR2 (germline): LNHDA, SQIVND (reference sequence). This CDR3 has 14 residues. The CDR3 loop reads CASSIAPEVAEAFF. The CDR3 DNA reads TGTGCCAGTAGTATAGCGCCGGAGGTCGCTGAAGCTTTCTTT.

This clone has just a few counts. This chain uses TRBV14 with TRBJ1-1; the D is unclear. CDR3 length: 12 amino acids. CDR1 SGHDN and CDR2 FVKESK come from the germline V gene. Trimming pared 10 bases from V and 2 bases from J, leaving 11 bases between. DNA of the CDR3: TGTGCCACACGGGTGGGAAACACTGAAGCTTTCTTT. It specifies CATRVGNTEAFF. The full variable domain, rest sourced from reference TRBV14 and TRBJ1-1, is EAGVTQFPSHSVIEKGQTVTLRCDPISGHDNLYWYRRVMGKEIKFLLHFVKESKQDESGMPNNRFLAERTGGTYSTLKVQPAELEDSGVYFCATRVGNTEAFFGQGTRLTVV.

This clone came up once. The chain has TRBV6-5 and TRBJ2-7; 9 nucleotides agree with TRBD2. Trimming at V came to 2 bases and at J to 4 bases, leaving 6 bases not matched to a gene. The germline gives CDR1 MNHEY, CDR2 SVGAGI. The CDR3 runs 15 residues. The CDR3 DNA follows: TGTGCCAGCAGTTACGAAGGCGGGGGGGGGTACGAGCAGTACTTC. Translating gives CASSYEGGGGYEQYF.

The J gene is TRBJ2-1, the V gene TRBV19; 9 bases align to TRBD1. In germline, CDR1 is LNHDA, CDR2 SQIVND (reference sequence). V gave up 3 bases and J gave up 6 bases; unmatched junction bases: 12. The CDR3 runs 17 residues. The CDR3 loop reads CASSIQGWGQGSNEQFF. The CDR3 coding sequence is TGTGCCAGTAGTATCCAAGGGTGGGGACAGGGCTCCAATGAGCAGTTCTTC.